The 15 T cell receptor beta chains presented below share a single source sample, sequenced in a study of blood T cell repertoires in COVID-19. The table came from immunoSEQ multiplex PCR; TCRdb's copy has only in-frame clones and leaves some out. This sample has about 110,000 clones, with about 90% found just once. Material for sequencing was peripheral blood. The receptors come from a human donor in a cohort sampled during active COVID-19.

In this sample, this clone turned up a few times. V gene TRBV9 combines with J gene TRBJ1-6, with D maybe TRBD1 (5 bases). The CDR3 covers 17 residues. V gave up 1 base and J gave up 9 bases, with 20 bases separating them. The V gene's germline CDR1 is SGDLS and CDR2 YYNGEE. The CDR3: CASSVSPAGQKGSPLHF. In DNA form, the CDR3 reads TGTGCCAGCAGCGTATCTCCCGCAGGACAAAAGGGTTCACCCCTCCACTTT.

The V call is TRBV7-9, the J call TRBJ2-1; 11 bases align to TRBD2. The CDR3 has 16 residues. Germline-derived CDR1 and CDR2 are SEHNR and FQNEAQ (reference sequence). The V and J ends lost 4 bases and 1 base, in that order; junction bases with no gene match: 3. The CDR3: CASSSGLAASYNEQFF. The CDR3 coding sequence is TGTGCCAGCAGCTCGGGACTAGCGGCTTCCTACAATGAGCAGTTCTTC.

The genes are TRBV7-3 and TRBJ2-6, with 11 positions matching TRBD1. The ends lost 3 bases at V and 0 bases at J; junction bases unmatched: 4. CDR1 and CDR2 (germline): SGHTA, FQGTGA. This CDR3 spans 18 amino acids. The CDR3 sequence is CASSLYGTGGSGANVLTF. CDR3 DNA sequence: TGTGCCAGCAGCTTGTATGGGACAGGGGGCTCTGGGGCCAACGTCCTGACTTTC.

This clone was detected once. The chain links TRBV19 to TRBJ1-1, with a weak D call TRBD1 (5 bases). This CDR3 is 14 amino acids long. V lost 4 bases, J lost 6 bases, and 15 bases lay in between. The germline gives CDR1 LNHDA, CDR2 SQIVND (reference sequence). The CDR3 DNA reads TGTGCCAGTAGTACCCTTACATCAGGGTCTGAAGCTTTCTTT. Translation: CASSTLTSGSEAFF.

In DNA, the CDR3 is TGTGCCAGCACCCCGACAGGGTTCCAAGAGACCCAGTACTTC. Amino acid sequence: CASTPTGFQETQYF. The V call is TRBV21-1, the J call TRBJ2-5; the table's D call TRBD1 went unverified against the DNA. TRBV21-1 is noted as a pseudogene. CDR3 length equals 14 residues.

The CDR3 spells CSALQGYEQYF. The CDR3 DNA sequence: TGCAGTGCTTTACAGGGCTACGAGCAGTACTTC. The V and J genes are TRBV20-1 and TRBJ2-7, with D possibly TRBD1 on 6 matching bases. The germline V gene has CDR1 DFQATT and CDR2 SNEGSKA (reference sequence). The CDR3 contains 11 residues. Between the trimmed V and J ends, which lost 5 bases and 3 bases, there was a span of 8 bases.

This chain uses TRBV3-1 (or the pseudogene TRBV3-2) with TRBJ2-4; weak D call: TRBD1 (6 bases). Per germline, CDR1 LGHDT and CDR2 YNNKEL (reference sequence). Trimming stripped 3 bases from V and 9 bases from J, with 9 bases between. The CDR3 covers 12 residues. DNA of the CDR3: TGTGCCAGCAGCCACGGACAGTCCATTCAGTACTTC. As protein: CASSHGQSIQYF.

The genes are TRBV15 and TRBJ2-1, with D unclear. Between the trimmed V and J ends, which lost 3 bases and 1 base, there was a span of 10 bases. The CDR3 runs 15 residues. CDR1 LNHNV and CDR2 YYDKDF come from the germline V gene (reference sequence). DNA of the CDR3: TGTGCCACCAGCAGCGACTCGAGTTCCTACAATGAGCAGTTCTTC. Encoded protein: CATSSDSSSYNEQFF.

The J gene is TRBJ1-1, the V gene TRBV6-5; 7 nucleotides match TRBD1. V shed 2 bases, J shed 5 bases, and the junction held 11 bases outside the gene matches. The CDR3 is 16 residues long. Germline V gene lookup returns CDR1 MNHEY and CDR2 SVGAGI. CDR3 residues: CASSYKAAGGRTEAFF. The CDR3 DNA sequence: TGTGCCAGCAGTTACAAAGCGGCAGGGGGTAGGACTGAAGCTTTCTTT.

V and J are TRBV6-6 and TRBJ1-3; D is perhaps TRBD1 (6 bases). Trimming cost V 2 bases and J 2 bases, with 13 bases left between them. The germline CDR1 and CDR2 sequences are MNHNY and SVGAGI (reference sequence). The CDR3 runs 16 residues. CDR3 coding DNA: TGTGCCAGCAGTTACACCTCAGGGGAGACTGGAAACACCATATATTTT. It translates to CASSYTSGETGNTIYF.

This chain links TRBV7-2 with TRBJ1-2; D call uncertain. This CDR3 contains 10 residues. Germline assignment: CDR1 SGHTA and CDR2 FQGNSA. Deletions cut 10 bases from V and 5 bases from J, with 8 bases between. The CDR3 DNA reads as TGTGCCACTAACGCTTATGGCTACACCTTC. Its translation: CATNAYGYTF.

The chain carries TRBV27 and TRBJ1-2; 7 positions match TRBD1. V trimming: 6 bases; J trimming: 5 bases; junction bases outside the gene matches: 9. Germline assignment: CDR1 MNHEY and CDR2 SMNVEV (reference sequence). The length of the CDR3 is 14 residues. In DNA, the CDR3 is TGTGCCAGCAGGACCCCGGGACAGTCTTATGGCTACACCTTC. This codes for CASRTPGQSYGYTF.

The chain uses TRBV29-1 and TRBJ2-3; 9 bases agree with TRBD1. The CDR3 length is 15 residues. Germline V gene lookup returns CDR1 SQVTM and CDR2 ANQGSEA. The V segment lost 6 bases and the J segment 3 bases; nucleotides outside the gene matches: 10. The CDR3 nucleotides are TGCAGCGTCGTCCCTCCGGGACAGGGAACAGATACGCAGTATTTT. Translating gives CSVVPPGQGTDTQYF.

The CDR3 nucleotides are TGTGCCAGCAGCTTAGATTCGCAGGGGGCAATCTACGAGCAGTACTTC. This codes for CASSLDSQGAIYEQYF. The chain is built from TRBV13 and TRBJ2-7; TRBD1 aligns across 8 bases. The V segment lost 1 base and the J segment 3 bases; nucleotides outside the gene matches: 8. The CDR3 length is 16 residues. Per the germline V gene, CDR1 is PRHDT and CDR2 is FYEKMQ (reference sequence).

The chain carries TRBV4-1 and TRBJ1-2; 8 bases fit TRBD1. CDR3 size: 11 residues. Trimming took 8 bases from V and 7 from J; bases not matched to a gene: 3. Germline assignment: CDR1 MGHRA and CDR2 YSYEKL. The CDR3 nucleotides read TGCGCCAGCGGACAGGGTGGTGGCTACACCTTC. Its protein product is CASGQGGGYTF.